This T cell receptor beta chain was captured by sequencing in a study of cytomegalovirus exposure and HLA in healthy donors. Whole-study context: Per a later analysis, the 666 first-cohort and about 120 validation repertoires shared one platform. Broader study findings: Most TCR sequences were rare, but some public TCRs occurred in many donors. In vitro data verified a few CMV-associated chains as specific for CMV antigens. One later analysis, an examination of the 100 to 150 validation repertoires, found that first-cohort TCR clusters tended to co-occur in them.

Generated by immunoSEQ multiplex PCR, the TCRdb table keeps only in-frame clones and is missing some. The profile covers over 200,000 clones, with approximately 88% appearing a single time and over 13% taken by the ten largest. V lost 5 bases, J lost 1 base, and 12 bases lay in between. Germline values: CDR1 MNHNS, CDR2 SASEGT. CDR3 size: 14 residues. About this clone itself: Its specificity is not known.

The rearrangement uses TRBV6-1 and TRBJ2-7; perhaps TRBD1 as D (5 bases). The clonotype originates from a woman aged 25-40 years in good health and CMV-seropositive. Specimen: PBMCs. CDR3 amino acids: CASSQGAKSYEQYF. The CDR3 bases are TGTGCCAGCAGTCAAGGGGCAAAGTCCTACGAGCAGTACTTC.